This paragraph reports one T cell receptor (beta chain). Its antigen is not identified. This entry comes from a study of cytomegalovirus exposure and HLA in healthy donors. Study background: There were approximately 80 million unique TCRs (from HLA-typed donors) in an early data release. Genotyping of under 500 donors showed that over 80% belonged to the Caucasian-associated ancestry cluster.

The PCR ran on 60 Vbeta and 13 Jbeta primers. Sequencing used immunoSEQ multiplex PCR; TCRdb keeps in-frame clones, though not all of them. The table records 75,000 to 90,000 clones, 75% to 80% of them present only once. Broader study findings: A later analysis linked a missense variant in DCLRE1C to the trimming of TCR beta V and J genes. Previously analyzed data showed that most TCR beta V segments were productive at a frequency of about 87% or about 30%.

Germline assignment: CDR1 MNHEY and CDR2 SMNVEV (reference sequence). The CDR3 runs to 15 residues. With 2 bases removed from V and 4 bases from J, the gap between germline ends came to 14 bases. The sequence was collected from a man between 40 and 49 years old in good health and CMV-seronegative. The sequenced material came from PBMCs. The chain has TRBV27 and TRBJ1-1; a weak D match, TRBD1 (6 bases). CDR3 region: CASSLRGGRSTEAFF. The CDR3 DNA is TGTGCCAGCAGTTTAAGGGGGGGGCGGTCCACTGAAGCTTTCTTT.